These 11 T cell receptor beta chains originate from one sample sequenced in a study of PD-1 blockade in classical Hodgkin lymphoma. With no exception, relapse followed autologous stem cell transplantation in all patients, and brentuximab vedotin exposure varied. Assay: immunoSEQ multiplex PCR; the TCRdb copy retains only in-frame clones and omits some. The data hold approximately 60,000 clones, with roughly 90% observed a single time. The material was peripheral blood mononuclear cells (PBMCs), obtained at baseline. The source of these receptors is a human donor with classical Hodgkin lymphoma.

The CDR3 region has the DNA TGCGCCAGCAGCTTGGAGGTCCCTAGCTCCTACAATGAGCAGTTCTTC. Residues: CASSLEVPSSYNEQFF. The rearrangement joins TRBV5-1 to TRBJ2-1, with D unclear. The germline V gene has CDR1 SGHRS and CDR2 YFSETQ. The CDR3 spans 16 residues. V lost 0 bases and J 0 bases, leaving 10 bases between the germline ends.

The chain links TRBV7-3 to TRBJ2-2; possibly TRBD2 for D (6 bases). The CDR3 is 13 amino acids. The germline V and J ends were trimmed by 3 bases and 5 bases, with 7 bases remaining between them. Germline assignment: CDR1 SGHTA and CDR2 FQGTGA. The CDR3 bases are TGTGCCAGCAGCTTTCGGGGGACCGGGGAGCTGTTTTTT. Translation gives CASSFRGTGELFF.

The CDR3 sequence is CASSRGAVSGELFF. The CDR3 DNA reads as TGTGCCAGCAGTCGGGGGGCGGTATCCGGGGAGCTGTTTTTT. The genes are TRBV6-5 and TRBJ2-2; D perhaps matches TRBD2 (7 bases). Germline-derived CDR1 and CDR2 are MNHEY and SVGAGI. V lost 5 bases and J lost 6, with 13 bases in between. The CDR3 contains 14 residues.

J is TRBJ2-3 and V is TRBV11-3; 8 nucleotides match TRBD2. Germline values: CDR1 SGHNT, CDR2 YENEEA. V was pared by 1 base and J by 2 bases, with 5 bases of the junction left unmatched. The CDR3 spans 16 residues. CDR3 DNA: TGTGCCAGCAGCTTAGTTGGTAGCGGGGACACAGATACGCAGTATTTT. Amino acids: CASSLVGSGDTDTQYF.

The chain recombines TRBV5-1 with TRBJ2-7; D is unresolved. The CDR3 is 13 amino acids. CDR1 is SGHRS, CDR2 YFSETQ, per germline. V lost 1 base, J lost 2 bases, and 7 bases lay in between. CDR3 nucleotide sequence: TGCGCCAGCAGCTTGCCAGGCGCCTACGAGCAGTACTTC. It is translated as CASSLPGAYEQYF. Using reference TRBV5-1 and TRBJ2-7 for the parts outside the CDR3, the full variable domain is KAGVTQTPRYLIKTRGQQVTLSCSPISGHRSVSWYQQTPGQGLQFLFEYFSETQRNKGNFPGRFSGRQFSNSRSEMNVSTLELGDSALYLCASSLPGAYEQYFGPGTRLTVT.

Here the CDR3 DNA reads TGTGCCAGCAGCTTAGCGCATTGGATTTCAGATACGCAGTATTTT. Its translation: CASSLAHWISDTQYF. The chain links TRBV7-9 to TRBJ2-3; D remains ambiguous. Germline V CDR1 and CDR2: SEHNR, FQNEAQ (reference sequence). The V gene lost 0 bases and the J gene lost 4 bases, with 11 bases spanning the gap. This CDR3 region has 15 residues.

The J gene is TRBJ2-7, the V gene TRBV29-1; D is undetermined. The CDR3 is made up of 13 amino acids. Per the germline V gene, CDR1 is SQVTM and CDR2 is ANQGSEA. V was shortened by 4 bases and J by 2 bases, with 12 bases between the two germline ends. The CDR3 reads CSVGPGQTYEQYF. CDR3 DNA sequence: TGCAGCGTTGGTCCCGGGCAGACCTACGAGCAGTACTTC.

The chain has TRBV10-3 and TRBJ2-2; tentatively, D is TRBD2 (6 bases). Germline V gene data show CDR1 as ENHRY and CDR2 as SYGVKD. V was clipped by 6 bases and J by 5 bases, with 19 bases between them. The CDR3 length is 16 residues. CDR3 amino acids: CAIRGYAGRGTGELFF. The DNA for the CDR3 is TGTGCCATCAGGGGCTACGCGGGGCGAGGGACCGGGGAGCTGTTTTTT.

The chain combines TRBV5-1 with TRBJ2-5; D is uncertain. Deletions cut 4 bases from V and 2 bases from J, with 12 bases between. Germline V gene data show CDR1 as SGHRS and CDR2 as YFSETQ. The CDR3 has 14 amino acids. CDR3 protein: CASSLWAVQETQYF. DNA for the CDR3: TGCGCCAGCAGCCTATGGGCGGTACAAGAGACCCAGTACTTC.

The chain employs TRBV5-1 and TRBJ2-1; 7 bases fit TRBD1. From germline, CDR1 is SGHRS and CDR2 YFSETQ. The CDR3 has 17 amino acids. V dropped 3 bases and J dropped 2; count of bases not matched to a gene: 11. CDR3 bases: TGCGCCAGCAGCTCGGAGCCTAGGGACAGAACCTACAATGAGCAGTTCTTC. It encodes CASSSEPRDRTYNEQFF.

The chain combines TRBV10-2 with TRBJ1-6; D remains unclear. Looked up from germline, CDR1 is WSHSY and CDR2 is SAAADI. This CDR3 spans 14 amino acids. The V end lost 5 bases, the J end lost 0 bases, and 5 bases lay between the germline ends. The CDR3 loop is CASSPSSYNSPLHF. The CDR3, as DNA: TGCGCCAGCAGTCCTAGCTCCTATAATTCACCCCTCCACTTT.